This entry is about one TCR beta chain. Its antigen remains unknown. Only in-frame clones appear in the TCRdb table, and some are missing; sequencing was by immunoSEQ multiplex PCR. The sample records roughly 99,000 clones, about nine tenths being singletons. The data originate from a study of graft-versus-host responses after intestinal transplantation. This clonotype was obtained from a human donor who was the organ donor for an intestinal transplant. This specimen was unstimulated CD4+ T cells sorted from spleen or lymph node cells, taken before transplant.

The CDR3 bases are TGTGCCAGCAGCCCTTGGGGGTATGGCTACACCTTC. Translation gives CASSPWGYGYTF. This sequence joins TRBV5-6 and TRBJ1-2, with D possibly being TRBD1 (5 bases). The CDR3 is 12 residues long. Germline CDR1 SGHDT, CDR2 YYEEEE. The germline V and J ends were trimmed by 4 bases and 5 bases, with 9 bases remaining between them.